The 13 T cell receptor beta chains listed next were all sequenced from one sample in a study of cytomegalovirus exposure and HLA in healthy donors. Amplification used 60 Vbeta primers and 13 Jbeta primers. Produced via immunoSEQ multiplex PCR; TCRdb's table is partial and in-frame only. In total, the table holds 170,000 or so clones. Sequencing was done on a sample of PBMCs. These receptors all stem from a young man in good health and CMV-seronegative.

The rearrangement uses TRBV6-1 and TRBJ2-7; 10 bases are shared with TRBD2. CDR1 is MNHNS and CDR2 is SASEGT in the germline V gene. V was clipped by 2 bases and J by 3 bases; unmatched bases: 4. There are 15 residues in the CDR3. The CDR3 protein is CASSELPSGSYEQYF. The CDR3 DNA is TGTGCCAGCAGTGAACTCCCTAGCGGGAGCTACGAGCAGTACTTC.

The CDR3 DNA reads TGTGCCAGCAGCTCCCCGAGGGCGGGGGGGACCCAGTACTTC. It translates to CASSSPRAGGTQYF. The chain carries TRBV7-2 and TRBJ2-5, with 8 positions matching TRBD2. Trimming cost V 4 bases and J 7 bases; bases outside gene matches: 8. This CDR3 contains 14 residues. Germline V gives CDR1 SGHTA, CDR2 FQGNSA. The full variable domain, rest sourced from reference TRBV7-2 and TRBJ2-5, is GAGVSQSPSNKVTEKGKDVELRCDPISGHTALYWYRQSLGQGLEFLIYFQGNSAPDKSGLPSDRFSAERTGGSVSTLTIQRTQQEDSAVYLCASSSPRAGGTQYFGPGTRLLVL.

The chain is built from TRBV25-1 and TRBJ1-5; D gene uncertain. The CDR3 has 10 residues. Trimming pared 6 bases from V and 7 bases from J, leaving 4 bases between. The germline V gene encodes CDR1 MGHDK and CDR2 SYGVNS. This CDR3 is CASRRQPQHF. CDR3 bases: TGTGCCAGCAGGAGGCAGCCCCAGCATTTT.

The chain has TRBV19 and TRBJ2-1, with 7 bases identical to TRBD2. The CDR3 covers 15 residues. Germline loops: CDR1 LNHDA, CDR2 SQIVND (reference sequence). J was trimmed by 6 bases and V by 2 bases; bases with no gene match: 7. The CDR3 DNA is TGTGCCAGTAGTATAAGTCACCGGGAGGCCAATGAGCAGTTCTTC. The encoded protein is CASSISHREANEQFF.

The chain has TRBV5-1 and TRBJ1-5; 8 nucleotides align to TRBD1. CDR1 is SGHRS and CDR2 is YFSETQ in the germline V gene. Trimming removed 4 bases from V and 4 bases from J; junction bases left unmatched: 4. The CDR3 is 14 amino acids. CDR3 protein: CASSDGQGNQPQHF. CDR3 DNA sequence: TGCGCCAGCAGCGATGGACAGGGAAATCAGCCCCAGCATTTT.

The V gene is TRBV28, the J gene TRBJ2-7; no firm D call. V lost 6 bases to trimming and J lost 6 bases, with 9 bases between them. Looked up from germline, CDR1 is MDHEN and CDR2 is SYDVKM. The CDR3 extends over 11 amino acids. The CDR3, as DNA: TGTGCCAGCAGGTTAGGCAGCGAGCAGTACTTC. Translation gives CASRLGSEQYF.

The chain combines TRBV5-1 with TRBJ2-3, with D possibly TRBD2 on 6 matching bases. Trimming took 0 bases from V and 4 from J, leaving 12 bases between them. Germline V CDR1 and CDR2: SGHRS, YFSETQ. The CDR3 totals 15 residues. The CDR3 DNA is TGCGCCAGCAGCTTGGTCGGGGGACGGTCAGATACGCAGTATTTT. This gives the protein CASSLVGGRSDTQYF.

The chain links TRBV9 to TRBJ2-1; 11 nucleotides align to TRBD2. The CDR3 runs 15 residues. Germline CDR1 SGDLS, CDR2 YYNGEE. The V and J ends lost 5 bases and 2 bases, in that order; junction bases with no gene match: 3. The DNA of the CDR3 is TGTGCCAGCAGTACGACTAGCGGGACCTACAATGAGCAGTTCTTC. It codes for CASSTTSGTYNEQFF.

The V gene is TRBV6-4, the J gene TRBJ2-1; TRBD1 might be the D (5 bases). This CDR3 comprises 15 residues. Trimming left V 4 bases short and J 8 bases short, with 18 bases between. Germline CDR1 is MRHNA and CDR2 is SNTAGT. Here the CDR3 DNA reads TGTGCCAGCAGTGGGTCAGGCGACCAAGGGGATGAGCAGTTCTTC. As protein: CASSGSGDQGDEQFF.

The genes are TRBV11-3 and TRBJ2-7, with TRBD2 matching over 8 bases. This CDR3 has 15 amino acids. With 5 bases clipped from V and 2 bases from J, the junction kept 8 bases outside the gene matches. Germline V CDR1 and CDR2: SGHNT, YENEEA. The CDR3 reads CASSPRLAPAYEQYF. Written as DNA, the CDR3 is TGTGCCAGCAGCCCCCGACTAGCGCCGGCCTACGAGCAGTACTTC.

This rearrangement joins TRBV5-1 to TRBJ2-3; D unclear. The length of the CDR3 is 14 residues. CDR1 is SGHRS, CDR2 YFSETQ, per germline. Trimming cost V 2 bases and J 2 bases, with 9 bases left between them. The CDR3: CASSFYSVTDTQYF. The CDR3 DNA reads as TGCGCCAGCAGCTTTTACTCCGTCACAGATACGCAGTATTTT. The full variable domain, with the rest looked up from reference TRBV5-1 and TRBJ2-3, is KAGVTQTPRYLIKTRGQQVTLSCSPISGHRSVSWYQQTPGQGLQFLFEYFSETQRNKGNFPGRFSGRQFSNSRSEMNVSTLELGDSALYLCASSFYSVTDTQYFGPGTRLTVL.

CDR3: CASSLDIAGDGELFF. The DNA for the CDR3 is TGCGCCAGCAGCTTGGACATAGCGGGTGACGGGGAGCTGTTTTTT. The V call is TRBV5-1, the J call TRBJ2-2; 7 positions match TRBD2. Germline CDR1 is SGHRS and CDR2 is YFSETQ. The CDR3 consists of 15 residues. Trimming removed 0 bases from V and 7 bases from J; junction bases left unmatched: 6.

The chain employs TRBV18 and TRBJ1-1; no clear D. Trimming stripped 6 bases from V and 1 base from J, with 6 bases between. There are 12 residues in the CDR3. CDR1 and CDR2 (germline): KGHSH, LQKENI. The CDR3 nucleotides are TGTGCCAGCTCTGCAGGGAACACTGAAGCTTTCTTT. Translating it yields CASSAGNTEAFF.